The clone carrying this T cell receptor (beta chain) was seen a few times. Its antigen is currently unknown. This record comes from a study of blood T cells in healthy people across ages. Study background: Per two T cells, template switching captured roughly one barcoded beta molecule.

The V gene's germline CDR1 is SGHNT and CDR2 YYREEE (reference sequence). With V trimmed by 0 bases and J by 0 bases, 6 bases remained unmatched. The CDR3 runs 17 residues. The study's findings and limits: Investigators treated diversity estimates from one million T cells as underestimates. Unsorted PBMC input precluded a conclusive naive versus antigen-experienced comparison.

A second PCR of roughly 7 to 11 cycles used a sample-barcoded 5' primer and a J-beta primer mix. TCRdb processed the 5' RACE reads anew with MiXCR; each CDR3 protein has one entry. Here the sample spans about 1,400,000 distinct CDR3 sequences, 35% to 45% being singletons. The rearrangement joins TRBV5-4 to TRBJ2-3; 8 nucleotides line up with TRBD2. The TCR sequence derives from a woman younger than 35 in good health. Sample: blood. In DNA form, the CDR3 reads TGTGCCAGCAGCTTGGAAGCCGGACTAGCTAGCACAGATACGCAGTATTTT. This gives the protein CASSLEAGLASTDTQYF.